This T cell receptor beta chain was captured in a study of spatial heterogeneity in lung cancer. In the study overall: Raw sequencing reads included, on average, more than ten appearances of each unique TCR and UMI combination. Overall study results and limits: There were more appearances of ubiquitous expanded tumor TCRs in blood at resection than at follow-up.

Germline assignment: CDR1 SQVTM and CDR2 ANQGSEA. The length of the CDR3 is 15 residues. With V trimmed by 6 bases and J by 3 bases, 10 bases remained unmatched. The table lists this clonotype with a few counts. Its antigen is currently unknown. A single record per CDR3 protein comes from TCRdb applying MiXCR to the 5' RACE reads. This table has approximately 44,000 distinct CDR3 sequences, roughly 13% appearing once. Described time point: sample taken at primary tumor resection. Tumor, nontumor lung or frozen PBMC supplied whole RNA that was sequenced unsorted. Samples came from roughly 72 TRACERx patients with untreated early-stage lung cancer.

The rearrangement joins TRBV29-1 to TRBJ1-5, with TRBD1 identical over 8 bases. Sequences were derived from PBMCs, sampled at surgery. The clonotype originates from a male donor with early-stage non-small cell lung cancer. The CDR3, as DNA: TGCAGCGTCAGCAGCGGACAGGGCCTCAATCAGCCCCAGCATTTT. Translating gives CSVSSGQGLNQPQHF.